Listed below are T cell receptor beta chains from one sample, sequenced in a study of cytomegalovirus exposure and HLA in healthy donors. Profiling relied on immunoSEQ multiplex PCR, and the TCRdb table lists in-frame clones only, not all of them. This table holds 150,000 to 200,000 clones, roughly 85% found once. The sample comprised PBMCs. The receptors come from a male donor in good health and CMV-seropositive. CDR3s include the opening cysteine and the closing phenylalanine or tryptophan. A D gene is named only where the DNA matches it firmly. The size field is filled for only some rows; it gives once, few, many or a size class.

j_call: TRBJ2-1
clone_size: NA
d_call: NA
v_call: TRBV5-8
cdr3_nt: TGTGCCAGCAGCTTAGGGGGGGCCAATGAGCAGTTCTTC
cdr3_aa: CASSLGGANEQFF

j_call: TRBJ1-4
clone_size: NA
d_call: NA
v_call: TRBV9
cdr3_nt: TGTGCCAGCAGCGTAGCGGACAGAGTATGGGAAAAACTGTTTTTT
cdr3_aa: CASSVADRVWEKLFF

j_call: TRBJ2-7
clone_size: NA
d_call: TRBD2
v_call: TRBV27
cdr3_nt: TGTGCCAGCAGTTTCGGCGGGGGGGAGAGCTACGAGCAGTACTTC
cdr3_aa: CASSFGGGESYEQYF

j_call: TRBJ1-2
clone_size: NA
d_call: NA
v_call: TRBV18
cdr3_nt: TGTGCCAGCTCACCATTAACCGACTCTTATGGCTACACCTTC
cdr3_aa: CASSPLTDSYGYTF

j_call: TRBJ2-5
clone_size: NA
d_call: TRBD2
v_call: TRBV11-2
cdr3_nt: TGTGCCAGCAGCTTAGACCGGGGACTAGCGTTCCAAGAGACCCAGTACTTC
cdr3_aa: CASSLDRGLAFQETQYF

j_call: TRBJ2-5
clone_size: NA
d_call: NA
v_call: TRBV7-2
cdr3_nt: TGTGCCAGCAGCCTCCCCAGGCAGGGGTTTAACACGTACCAAGAGACCCAGTACTTC
cdr3_aa: CASSLPRQGFNTYQETQYF

j_call: TRBJ2-7
clone_size: NA
d_call: TRBD1
v_call: TRBV2
cdr3_nt: TGTGCCAGCAGTGGGGACAGGGTCGGGGCCGAGCAGTACTTC
cdr3_aa: CASSGDRVGAEQYF

j_call: TRBJ1-2
clone_size: few
d_call: NA
v_call: TRBV19
cdr3_nt: TGTGCCAGTACTTCTATCTATGGCTACACCTTC
cdr3_aa: CASTSIYGYTF

j_call: TRBJ1-2
clone_size: few
d_call: TRBD1
v_call: TRBV6-4
cdr3_nt: TGTGCCAGCAGCGCGGGGACAGGCCTTAACTATGGCTACACCTTC
cdr3_aa: CASSAGTGLNYGYTF

j_call: TRBJ1-1
clone_size: few
d_call: NA
v_call: TRBV18
cdr3_nt: TGTGCCAGCTCACCAGGGCAGAAGAACACTGAAGCTTTCTTT
cdr3_aa: CASSPGQKNTEAFF

j_call: TRBJ2-7
clone_size: NA
d_call: TRBD2
v_call: TRBV11-3
cdr3_nt: TGTGCCAGCAGCGCCGGGACTAGGATTGGCGACGAGCAGTACTTC
cdr3_aa: CASSAGTRIGDEQYF

j_call: TRBJ2-7
clone_size: few
d_call: NA
v_call: TRBV28
cdr3_nt: TGTGCCAGCACCTCACTGAATCCCTACGAGCAGTACTTC
cdr3_aa: CASTSLNPYEQYF

j_call: TRBJ1-1
clone_size: NA
d_call: NA
v_call: TRBV5-1
cdr3_nt: TGCGCCAGCAGCTTGGCCGGGGTCGACGAAATCACTGAAGCTTTCTTT
cdr3_aa: CASSLAGVDEITEAFF

j_call: TRBJ2-1
clone_size: NA
d_call: NA
v_call: TRBV9
cdr3_nt: TGTGCCAGCAGCGTAAAGGGGCAGATTTTGAATGAGCAGTTCTTC
cdr3_aa: CASSVKGQILNEQFF

j_call: TRBJ2-7
clone_size: once
d_call: NA
v_call: TRBV27
cdr3_nt: TGTGCCAGCAGTTTCAGCGTAGCCTACGAGCAGTACTTC
cdr3_aa: CASSFSVAYEQYF

j_call: TRBJ2-1
clone_size: few
d_call: NA
v_call: TRBV5-4
cdr3_nt: TGTGCCAGCAGCTCGCCGTCGGATGAGCAGTTCTTC
cdr3_aa: CASSSPSDEQFF

j_call: TRBJ1-1
clone_size: NA
d_call: NA
v_call: TRBV10-3
cdr3_nt: TGTGCCATCAGACGGCGGGAGGGACAAGCTTTCTTT
cdr3_aa: CAIRRREGQAFF

j_call: TRBJ2-1
clone_size: NA
d_call: TRBD2
v_call: TRBV19
cdr3_nt: TGTGCCAGTAGTAATCCGGGACTAGCGGGAAACGAGCAGTTCTTC
cdr3_aa: CASSNPGLAGNEQFF

j_call: TRBJ2-1
clone_size: NA
d_call: TRBD2
v_call: TRBV6-5
cdr3_nt: TGTGCCAGCAGTTCGGGACTAGCGGCTTACAATGAGCAGTTCTTC
cdr3_aa: CASSSGLAAYNEQFF

j_call: TRBJ2-2
clone_size: NA
d_call: TRBD1
v_call: TRBV6-1
cdr3_nt: TGTGCCAGCACCGGGACAGGGACCGGGGAGCTGTTTTTT
cdr3_aa: CASTGTGTGELFF

j_call: TRBJ1-4
clone_size: NA
d_call: NA
v_call: TRBV28
cdr3_nt: TGTGCCAGCAGTTTAGGGGGGGCTAATGAAAAACTGTTTTTT
cdr3_aa: CASSLGGANEKLFF

j_call: TRBJ2-5
clone_size: few
d_call: TRBD2
v_call: TRBV19
cdr3_nt: TGTGCCAGTAGTATTCTAGCGGGGGATGGCCAAGAGACCCAGTACTTC
cdr3_aa: CASSILAGDGQETQYF

j_call: TRBJ2-3
clone_size: NA
d_call: NA
v_call: TRBV5-1
cdr3_nt: TGCGCCAGCAGTTTGGCGGTGGGGCCCACAGATACGCAGTATTTT
cdr3_aa: CASSLAVGPTDTQYF

j_call: TRBJ1-1
clone_size: NA
d_call: NA
v_call: TRBV27
cdr3_nt: TGTGCCAGCAGTCCCGGCAGAGGGACTGAAGCTTTCTTT
cdr3_aa: CASSPGRGTEAFF

j_call: TRBJ1-4
clone_size: NA
d_call: NA
v_call: TRBV13
cdr3_nt: TGTGCCAGCAGCCCGGTAGACTCGGGTGAAAAACTGTTTTTT
cdr3_aa: CASSPVDSGEKLFF

j_call: TRBJ1-2
clone_size: NA
d_call: NA
v_call: TRBV4-3
cdr3_nt: TGCGCCAGCAGCCCCCAAGTCGAGACGGGCTATGGCTACACCTTC
cdr3_aa: CASSPQVETGYGYTF

j_call: TRBJ2-5
clone_size: NA
d_call: NA
v_call: TRBV5-1
cdr3_nt: TGCGCCAGCGCATCGACGGGATCGCTCTCAGACTCGTCCTTTAGAGAGACCCAGTACTTC
cdr3_aa: CASASTGSLSDSSFRETQYF

j_call: TRBJ1-4
clone_size: NA
d_call: TRBD1
v_call: TRBV10-1
cdr3_nt: TGCGCCAGCAGTCCGGGACAGGGGAATAGGGATGAAAAACTGTTTTTT
cdr3_aa: CASSPGQGNRDEKLFF

j_call: TRBJ2-3
clone_size: NA
d_call: NA
v_call: TRBV5-1
cdr3_nt: TGCGCCAGCAGCTCCTTTAGCACAGATACGCAGTATTTT
cdr3_aa: CASSSFSTDTQYF

j_call: TRBJ2-5
clone_size: once
d_call: NA
v_call: TRBV11-2
cdr3_nt: TGTGCCAGCAAAGGGGGCGGGAAGGGGAACCAAGAGACCCGGTACTTC
cdr3_aa: CASKGGGKGNQETRYF

j_call: TRBJ1-2
clone_size: NA
d_call: NA
v_call: TRBV7-9
cdr3_nt: TGTGCCAGCAGCCCCCGGGGGGGAGTGGGCCTCTATGGCTACACCTTC
cdr3_aa: CASSPRGGVGLYGYTF

j_call: TRBJ1-4
clone_size: once
d_call: NA
v_call: TRBV30
cdr3_nt: TGTGCCTGGGCTCCATGGCAGAAATCAACTAATGAAAAACTGTTTTTT
cdr3_aa: CAWAPWQKSTNEKLFF

j_call: TRBJ2-7
clone_size: NA
d_call: NA
v_call: TRBV5-4
cdr3_nt: TGTGCCAGCAGCGTCAACTCCTACGAGCAGTACTTC
cdr3_aa: CASSVNSYEQYF

j_call: TRBJ2-1
clone_size: few
d_call: NA
v_call: TRBV19
cdr3_nt: TGTGCCAGTAAGGAGAGGGCGGGGAACAATGAGCAGTTCTTC
cdr3_aa: CASKERAGNNEQFF

j_call: TRBJ1-2
clone_size: once
d_call: NA
v_call: TRBV20-1
cdr3_nt: TGCAGTACCGACTCCCCTGGCTACACCTTC
cdr3_aa: CSTDSPGYTF

j_call: TRBJ1-5
clone_size: NA
d_call: NA
v_call: TRBV30
cdr3_nt: TGTGCCTGGAGTGTACGCGGGGGACACCGCAATCAGCCCCAGCATTTT
cdr3_aa: CAWSVRGGHRNQPQHF

j_call: TRBJ2-7
clone_size: NA
d_call: TRBD2
v_call: TRBV4-3
cdr3_nt: TGCGCCAGCAGCCAAGATCTCGGACTAGCGGGCGGCGAGCAGTACTTC
cdr3_aa: CASSQDLGLAGGEQYF